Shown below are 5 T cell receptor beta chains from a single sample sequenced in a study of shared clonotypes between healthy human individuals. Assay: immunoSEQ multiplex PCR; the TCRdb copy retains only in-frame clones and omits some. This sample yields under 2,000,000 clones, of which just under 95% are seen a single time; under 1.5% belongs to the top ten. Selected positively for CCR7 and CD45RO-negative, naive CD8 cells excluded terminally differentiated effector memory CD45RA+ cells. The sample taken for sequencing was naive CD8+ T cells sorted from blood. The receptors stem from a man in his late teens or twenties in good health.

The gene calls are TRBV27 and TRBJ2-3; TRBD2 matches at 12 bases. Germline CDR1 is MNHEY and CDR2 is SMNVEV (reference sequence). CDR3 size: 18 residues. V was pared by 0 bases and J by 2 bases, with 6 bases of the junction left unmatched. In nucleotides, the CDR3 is TGTGCCAGCAGTTTATCCGGACTAGCGGGAATTTACACAGATACGCAGTATTTT. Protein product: CASSLSGLAGIYTDTQYF.

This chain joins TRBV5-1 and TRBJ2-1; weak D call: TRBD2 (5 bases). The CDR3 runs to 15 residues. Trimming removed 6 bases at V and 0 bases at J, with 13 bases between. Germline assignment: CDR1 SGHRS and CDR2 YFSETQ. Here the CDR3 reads CASKQSGSSYNEQFF. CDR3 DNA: TGCGCCAGCAAGCAGAGCGGTAGCTCCTACAATGAGCAGTTCTTC. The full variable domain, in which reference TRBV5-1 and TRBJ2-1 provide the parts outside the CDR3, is KAGVTQTPRYLIKTRGQQVTLSCSPISGHRSVSWYQQTPGQGLQFLFEYFSETQRNKGNFPGRFSGRQFSNSRSEMNVSTLELGDSALYLCASKQSGSSYNEQFFGPGTRLTVL.

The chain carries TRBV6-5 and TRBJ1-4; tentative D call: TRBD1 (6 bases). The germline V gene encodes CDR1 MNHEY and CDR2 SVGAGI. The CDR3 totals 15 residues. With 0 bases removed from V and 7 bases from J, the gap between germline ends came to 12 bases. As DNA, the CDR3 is TGTGCCAGCAGTTACTCCAGGGGTGGGAGTGAAAAACTGTTTTTT. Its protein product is CASSYSRGGSEKLFF.

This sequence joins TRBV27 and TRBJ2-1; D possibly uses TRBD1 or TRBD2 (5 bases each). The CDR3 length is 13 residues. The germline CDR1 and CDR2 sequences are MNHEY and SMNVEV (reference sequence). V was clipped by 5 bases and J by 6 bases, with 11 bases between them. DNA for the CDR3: TGTGCCAGCAGTCACACAGGAGGCAATGAGCAGTTCTTC. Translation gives CASSHTGGNEQFF.

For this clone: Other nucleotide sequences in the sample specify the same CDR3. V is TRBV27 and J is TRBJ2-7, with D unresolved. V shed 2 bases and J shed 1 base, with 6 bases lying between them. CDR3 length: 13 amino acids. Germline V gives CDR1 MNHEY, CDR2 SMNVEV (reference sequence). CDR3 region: CASSLKGSYEQYF. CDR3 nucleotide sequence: TGTGCCAGCAGTTTAAAGGGATCCTACGAGCAGTACTTC.